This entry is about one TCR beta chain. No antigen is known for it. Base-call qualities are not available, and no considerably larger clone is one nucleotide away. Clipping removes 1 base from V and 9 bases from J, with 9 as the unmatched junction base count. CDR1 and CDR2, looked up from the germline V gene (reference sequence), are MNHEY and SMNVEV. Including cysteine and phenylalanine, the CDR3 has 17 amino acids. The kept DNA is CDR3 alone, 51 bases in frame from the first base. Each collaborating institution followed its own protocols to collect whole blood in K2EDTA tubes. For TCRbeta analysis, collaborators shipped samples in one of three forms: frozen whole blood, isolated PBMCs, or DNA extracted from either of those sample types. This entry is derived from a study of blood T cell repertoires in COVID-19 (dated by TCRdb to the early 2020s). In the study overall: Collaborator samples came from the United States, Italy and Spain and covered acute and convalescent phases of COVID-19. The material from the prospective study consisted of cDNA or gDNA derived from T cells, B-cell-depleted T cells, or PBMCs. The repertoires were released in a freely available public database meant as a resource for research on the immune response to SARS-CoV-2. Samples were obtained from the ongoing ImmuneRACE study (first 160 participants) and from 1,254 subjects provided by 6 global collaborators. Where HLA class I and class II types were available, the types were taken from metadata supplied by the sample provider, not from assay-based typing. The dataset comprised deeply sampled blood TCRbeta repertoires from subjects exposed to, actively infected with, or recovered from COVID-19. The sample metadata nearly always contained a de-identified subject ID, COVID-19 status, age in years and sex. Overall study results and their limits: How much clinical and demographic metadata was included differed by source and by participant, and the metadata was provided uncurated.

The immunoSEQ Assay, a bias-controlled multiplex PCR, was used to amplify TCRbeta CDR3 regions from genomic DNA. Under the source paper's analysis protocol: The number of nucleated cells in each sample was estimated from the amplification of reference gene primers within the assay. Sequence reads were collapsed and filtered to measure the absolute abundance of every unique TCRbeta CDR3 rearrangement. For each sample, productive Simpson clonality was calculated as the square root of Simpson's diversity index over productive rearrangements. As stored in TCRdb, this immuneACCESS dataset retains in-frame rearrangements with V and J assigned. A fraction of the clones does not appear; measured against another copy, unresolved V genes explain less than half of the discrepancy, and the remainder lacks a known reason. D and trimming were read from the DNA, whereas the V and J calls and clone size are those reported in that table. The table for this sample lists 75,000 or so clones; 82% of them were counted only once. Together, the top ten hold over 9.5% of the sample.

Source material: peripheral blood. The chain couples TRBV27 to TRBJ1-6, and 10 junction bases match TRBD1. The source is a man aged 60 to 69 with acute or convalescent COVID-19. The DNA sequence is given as TGTGCCAGCAGTTTATACGGACAGGGGGGCAGGGGTTCACCCCTCCACTTT. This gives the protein CASSLYGQGGRGSPLHF.